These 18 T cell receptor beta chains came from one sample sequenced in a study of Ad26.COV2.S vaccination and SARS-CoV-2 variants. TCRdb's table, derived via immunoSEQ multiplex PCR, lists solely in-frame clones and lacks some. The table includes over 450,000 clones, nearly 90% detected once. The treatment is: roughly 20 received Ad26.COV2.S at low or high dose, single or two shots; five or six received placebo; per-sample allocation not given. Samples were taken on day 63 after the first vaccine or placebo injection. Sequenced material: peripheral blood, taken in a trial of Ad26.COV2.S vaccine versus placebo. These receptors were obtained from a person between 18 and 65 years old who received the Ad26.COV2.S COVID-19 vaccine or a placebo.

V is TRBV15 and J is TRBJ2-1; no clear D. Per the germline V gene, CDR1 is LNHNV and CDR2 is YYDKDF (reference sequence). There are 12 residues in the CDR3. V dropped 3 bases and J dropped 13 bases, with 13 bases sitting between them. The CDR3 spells CATSSNEAAQFF. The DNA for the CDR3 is TGTGCCACCAGCAGTAATGAGGCTGCTCAGTTCTTC.

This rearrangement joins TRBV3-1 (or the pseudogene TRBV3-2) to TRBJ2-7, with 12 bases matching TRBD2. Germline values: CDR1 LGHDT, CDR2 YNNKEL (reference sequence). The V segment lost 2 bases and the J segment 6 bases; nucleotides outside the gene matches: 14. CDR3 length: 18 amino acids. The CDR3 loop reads CASSQLLNLAGGPGEQYF. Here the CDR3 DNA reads TGTGCCAGCAGCCAATTACTAAACCTAGCGGGAGGGCCGGGCGAGCAGTACTTC.

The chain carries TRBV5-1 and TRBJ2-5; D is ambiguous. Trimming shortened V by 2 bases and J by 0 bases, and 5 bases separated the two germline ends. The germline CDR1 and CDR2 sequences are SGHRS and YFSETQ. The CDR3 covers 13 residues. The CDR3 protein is CASSLEDQETQYF. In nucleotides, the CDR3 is TGCGCCAGCAGCTTAGAGGACCAAGAGACCCAGTACTTC.

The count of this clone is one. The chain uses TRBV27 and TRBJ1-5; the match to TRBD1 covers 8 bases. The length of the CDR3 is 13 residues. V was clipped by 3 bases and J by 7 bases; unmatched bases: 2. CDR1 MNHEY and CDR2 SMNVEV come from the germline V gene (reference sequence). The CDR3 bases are TGTGCCAGCAGTTTGACAGGGGCCCAGCCCCAGCATTTT. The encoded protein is CASSLTGAQPQHF.

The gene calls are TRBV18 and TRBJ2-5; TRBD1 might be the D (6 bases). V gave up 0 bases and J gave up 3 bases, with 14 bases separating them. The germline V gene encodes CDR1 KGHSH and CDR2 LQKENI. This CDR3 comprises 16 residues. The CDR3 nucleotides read TGTGCCAGCTCACCACCGGTACAGGGAAAAAAAGAGACCCAGTACTTC. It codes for CASSPPVQGKKETQYF.

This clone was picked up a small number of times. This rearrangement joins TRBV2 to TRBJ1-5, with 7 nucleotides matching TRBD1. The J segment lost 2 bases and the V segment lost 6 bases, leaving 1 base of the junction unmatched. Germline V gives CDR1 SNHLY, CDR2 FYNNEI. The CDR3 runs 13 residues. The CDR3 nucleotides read TGTGCCAGCAGCACAGGGGGCAATCAGCCCCAGCATTTT. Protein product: CASSTGGNQPQHF.

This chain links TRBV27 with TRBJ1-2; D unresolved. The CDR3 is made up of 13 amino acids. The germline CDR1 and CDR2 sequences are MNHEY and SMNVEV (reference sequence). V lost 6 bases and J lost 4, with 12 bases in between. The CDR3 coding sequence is TGTGCCAGCAGCGCCGCCTGGAGCTATGGCTACACCTTC. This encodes CASSAAWSYGYTF.

The CDR3 region is CASSQDPGTGNTEAFF. Here the CDR3 DNA reads TGTGCCAGCAGCCAAGATCCCGGGACAGGGAACACTGAAGCTTTCTTT. This chain uses TRBV4-2 with TRBJ1-1, with 8 bases that match TRBD1. The germline V gene has CDR1 LGHNA and CDR2 YNFKEQ. Unmatched junction bases numbered 4, after V lost 0 bases and J lost 1 base. This CDR3 spans 16 amino acids.

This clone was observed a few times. The CDR3 sequence: CASTPGPGGNSPLHF. The CDR3 DNA reads as TGTGCCAGCACCCCGGGGCCGGGGGGCAATTCACCCCTCCACTTT. This chain links TRBV5-4 with TRBJ1-6; D may be TRBD1 (6 bases). Germline loops: CDR1 SGHNT, CDR2 YYREEE (reference sequence). This CDR3 is built from 15 residues. The V gene lost 6 bases and the J gene lost 7 bases, with 17 bases spanning the gap.

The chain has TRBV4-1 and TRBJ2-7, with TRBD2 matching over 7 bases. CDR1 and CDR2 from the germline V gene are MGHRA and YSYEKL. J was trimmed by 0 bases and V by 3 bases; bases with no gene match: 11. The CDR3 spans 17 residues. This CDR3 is CASSHPSGNPSSYEQYF. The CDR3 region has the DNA TGCGCCAGCAGCCACCCTAGCGGCAATCCGAGCTCCTACGAGCAGTACTTC.

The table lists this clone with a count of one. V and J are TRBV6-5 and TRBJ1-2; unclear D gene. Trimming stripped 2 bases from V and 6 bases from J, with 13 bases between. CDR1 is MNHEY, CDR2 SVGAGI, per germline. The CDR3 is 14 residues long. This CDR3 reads CASSYQQKLDGYTF. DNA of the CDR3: TGTGCCAGCAGTTACCAGCAAAAACTGGATGGCTACACCTTC.

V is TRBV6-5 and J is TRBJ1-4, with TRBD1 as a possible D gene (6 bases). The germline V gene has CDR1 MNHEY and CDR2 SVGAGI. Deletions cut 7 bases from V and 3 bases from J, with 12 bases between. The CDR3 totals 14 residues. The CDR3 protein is CASKTGISNEKLFF. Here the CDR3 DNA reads TGTGCCAGCAAAACAGGGATATCTAATGAAAAACTGTTTTTT.

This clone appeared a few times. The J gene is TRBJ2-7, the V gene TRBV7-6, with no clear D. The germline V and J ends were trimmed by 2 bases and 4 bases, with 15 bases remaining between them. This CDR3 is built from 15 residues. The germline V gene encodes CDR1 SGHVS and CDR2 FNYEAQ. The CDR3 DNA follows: TGTGCCAGCAGCTTACTCTCGGGTGAGAGGTACGAGCAGTACTTC. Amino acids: CASSLLSGERYEQYF.

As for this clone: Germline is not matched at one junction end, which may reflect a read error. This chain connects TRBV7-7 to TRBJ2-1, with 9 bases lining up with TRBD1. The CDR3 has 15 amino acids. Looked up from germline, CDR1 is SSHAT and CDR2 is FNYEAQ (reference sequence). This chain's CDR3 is CASSSGTGLYNEQFF. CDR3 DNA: TGTGCTAGCAGCTCCGGGACAGGGCTCTACAATGAGCAGTTCTTC.

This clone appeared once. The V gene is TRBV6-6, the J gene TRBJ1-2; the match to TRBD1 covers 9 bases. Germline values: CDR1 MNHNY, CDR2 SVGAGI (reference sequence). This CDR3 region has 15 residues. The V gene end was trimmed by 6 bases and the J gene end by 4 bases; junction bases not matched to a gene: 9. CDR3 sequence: CASRHLRDRVYGYTF. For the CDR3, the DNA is TGTGCCAGCAGGCACCTCCGGGACAGGGTCTATGGCTACACCTTC.

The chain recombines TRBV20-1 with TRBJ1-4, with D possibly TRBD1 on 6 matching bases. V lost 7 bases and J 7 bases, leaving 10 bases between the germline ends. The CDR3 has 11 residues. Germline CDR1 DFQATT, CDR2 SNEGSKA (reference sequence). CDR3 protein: CSGQDREKLFF. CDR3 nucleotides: TGCAGTGGACAGGACCGTGAAAAACTGTTTTTT.

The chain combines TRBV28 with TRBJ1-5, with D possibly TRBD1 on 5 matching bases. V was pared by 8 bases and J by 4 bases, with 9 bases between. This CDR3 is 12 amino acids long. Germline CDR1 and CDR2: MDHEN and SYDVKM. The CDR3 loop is CASRDGNQPQHF. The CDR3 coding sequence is TGTGCCAGCCGGGACGGAAATCAGCCCCAGCATTTT.

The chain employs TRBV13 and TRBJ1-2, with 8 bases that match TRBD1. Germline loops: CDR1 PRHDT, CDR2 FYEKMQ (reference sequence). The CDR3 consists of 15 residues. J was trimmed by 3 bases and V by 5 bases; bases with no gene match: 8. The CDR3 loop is CASSPLTGEDYGYTF. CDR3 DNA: TGTGCCAGCAGCCCCCTGACAGGGGAGGACTATGGCTACACCTTC.